This T cell receptor beta chain was sequenced during a study of T cell clones after liver transplantation. Overall study: Samples came from ITN030ST, which attempted immunosuppression withdrawal within 2 years of liver transplantation. TCRbeta sequencing after a pre-transplant mixed lymphocyte reaction identified graft-donor-reactive clones, later tracked in post-transplant blood. Third-party-reactive TCRbeta sequences from pre-transplant mixed lymphocyte reactions served as antigen-independent comparators.

Findings and limits, study-wide: These preliminary findings come from unstandardized post-transplant sampling times.

Losses at the gene ends were 7 bases for V and 2 bases for J; bases not matched to a gene: 8. Per the germline V gene, CDR1 is SSHAT and CDR2 is FNYEAQ (reference sequence). This CDR3 region has 15 residues. Clones were sequenced by immunoSEQ multiplex PCR, and TCRdb holds only the in-frame ones, with some missing. Of around 110,000 clones listed, just over 90% are singletons. Concerning this clone itself: No antigen is known for it.

J is TRBJ2-5 and V is TRBV7-7; 9 bases fit TRBD1. This sequence originates from a human patient who received a liver transplant. Certain T cells may be donor cells from the graft. The sequencing used CD4+ T cells from blood, collected 12 months after liver transplant. This CDR3 is CASTPGTGPQETQYF. The CDR3 region has the DNA TGTGCCAGCACCCCTGGGACAGGGCCGCAAGAGACCCAGTACTTC.